The rows below give T cell receptor beta chains drawn from one sample of a study of T cell responses to AZD1222 COVID-19 vaccine. Assay used: immunoSEQ multiplex PCR; TCRdb lists only in-frame clones, some missing. The table lists around 140,000 clones, around 90% of them singletons, with 6.3% in the top ten. The sample was peripheral blood, taken on day 0 of AZD1222 vaccination. The receptor source for this set is an adult in good health. Each CDR3 is given with its conserved first and last residue. The order of the fields is V gene, CDR3 length, D gene, J gene, clone size, CDR3 DNA, CDR3 protein. A D gene is named only where the DNA matches it firmly. Some rows mark clone size as missing; the rest say once, few, many or name a class of expanded clone.

v_call: TRBV2; cdr3_length: 13; d_call: -; j_call: TRBJ1-5; clone_size: once; cdr3_nt: TGTGCCAGCACGAGGGGGGGCAATCAGCCCCAGCATTTT; cdr3_aa: CASTRGGNQPQHF
v_call: TRBV6-5; cdr3_length: 15; d_call: -; j_call: TRBJ2-1; clone_size: once; cdr3_nt: TGTGCCAGCAGACCGGGACACCGCTCCTACAATGAGCAGTTCTTC; cdr3_aa: CASRPGHRSYNEQFF
v_call: TRBV12-5; cdr3_length: 16; d_call: -; j_call: TRBJ2-7; clone_size: -; cdr3_nt: TGTGCTAGTGGCAAAGCATCGGGGATCCTCTCCCTCGAGCAGTACTTC; cdr3_aa: CASGKASGILSLEQYF
v_call: TRBV18; cdr3_length: 15; d_call: -; j_call: TRBJ1-5; clone_size: -; cdr3_nt: TGTGCCAGCTCACCAGGGGGGAATAGCAATCAGCCCCAGCATTTT; cdr3_aa: CASSPGGNSNQPQHF
v_call: TRBV9; cdr3_length: 17; d_call: TRBD2; j_call: TRBJ2-2; clone_size: -; cdr3_nt: TGTGCCAGCAGCGTAGGGTTCCTAGCGGGGGGGACCGGGGAGCTGTTTTTT; cdr3_aa: CASSVGFLAGGTGELFF
v_call: TRBV18; cdr3_length: 11; d_call: -; j_call: TRBJ2-3; clone_size: few; cdr3_nt: TGTGCCAGCTCGTACACAGATACGCAGTATTTT; cdr3_aa: CASSYTDTQYF
v_call: TRBV12-3/TRBV12-4; cdr3_length: 13; d_call: -; j_call: TRBJ1-1; clone_size: -; cdr3_nt: TGTGCCAGCAGTTTATCGGTGGGCACTGAAGCTTTCTTT; cdr3_aa: CASSLSVGTEAFF
v_call: TRBV29-1; cdr3_length: 14; d_call: TRBD1; j_call: TRBJ1-1; clone_size: -; cdr3_nt: TGCAGCGTTGGTGGGACAGGGGTGAACACTGAAGCTTTCTTT; cdr3_aa: CSVGGTGVNTEAFF
v_call: TRBV4-2; cdr3_length: 17; d_call: -; j_call: TRBJ1-5; clone_size: -; cdr3_nt: TGTGCCAGCAGCCAAGATTTGAGGACAGTGGGGGACCAGCCCCAGCATTTT; cdr3_aa: CASSQDLRTVGDQPQHF
v_call: TRBV6-5; cdr3_length: 11; d_call: -; j_call: TRBJ2-7; clone_size: -; cdr3_nt: TGTGCCAGCAGTAACACTGTAGAGCAGTACTTC; cdr3_aa: CASSNTVEQYF
v_call: TRBV6-6; cdr3_length: 13; d_call: TRBD1; j_call: TRBJ1-2; clone_size: -; cdr3_nt: TGTGCCGGCAGGGACAGGTCATATGATGGCTACACCTTC; cdr3_aa: CAGRDRSYDGYTF
v_call: TRBV9; cdr3_length: 15; d_call: TRBD2; j_call: TRBJ2-7; clone_size: once; cdr3_nt: TGTGCCAGCAGCGCGACTAGCGGGGGGGCCGTCGAGCAGTACTTC; cdr3_aa: CASSATSGGAVEQYF
v_call: TRBV7-6; cdr3_length: 13; d_call: TRBD1; j_call: TRBJ1-5; clone_size: -; cdr3_nt: TGTGCCAGCAGCTTGGACAGGGATCAGCCCCAGCATTTT; cdr3_aa: CASSLDRDQPQHF
v_call: TRBV25-1; cdr3_length: 14; d_call: -; j_call: TRBJ2-1; clone_size: -; cdr3_nt: TGTGCCAGCAGTGACCGACACCGGAGGGGCGAGCAGTTCTTC; cdr3_aa: CASSDRHRRGEQFF
v_call: TRBV5-5; cdr3_length: 15; d_call: -; j_call: TRBJ2-1; clone_size: -; cdr3_nt: TGTGCCAGCAGCGGTCCGGGACCCACGTACAATGAGCAGTTCTTC; cdr3_aa: CASSGPGPTYNEQFF
v_call: TRBV5-1; cdr3_length: 16; d_call: -; j_call: TRBJ1-1; clone_size: -; cdr3_nt: TGCGCCAGCAGCTTGGGAGTTGGGGGAATGAACACTGAAGCTTTCTTT; cdr3_aa: CASSLGVGGMNTEAFF
v_call: TRBV13; cdr3_length: 12; d_call: -; j_call: TRBJ1-1; clone_size: -; cdr3_nt: TGTGCCAGCAGCTTAGGGGACAGAGAAGCTTTCTTT; cdr3_aa: CASSLGDREAFF
v_call: TRBV5-1; cdr3_length: 15; d_call: -; j_call: TRBJ2-2; clone_size: -; cdr3_nt: TGCGCCAGCCAAGAAGTAAGCAGGGATACCGGGGAGCTGTTTTTT; cdr3_aa: CASQEVSRDTGELFF
v_call: TRBV19; cdr3_length: 14; d_call: -; j_call: TRBJ2-2; clone_size: -; cdr3_nt: TGTGCCAGTAGTAAAAGGGAGTACACCGGGGAGCTGTTTTTT; cdr3_aa: CASSKREYTGELFF
v_call: TRBV7-9; cdr3_length: 15; d_call: TRBD1; j_call: TRBJ1-2; clone_size: -; cdr3_nt: TGTGCCAGCTCCACCCGGGGACAGGAGAGTTATGGCTACACCTTC; cdr3_aa: CASSTRGQESYGYTF
v_call: TRBV9; cdr3_length: 12; d_call: -; j_call: TRBJ1-2; clone_size: few; cdr3_nt: TGTGCCAGCAGGAACACCTACTATGGCTACACCTTC; cdr3_aa: CASRNTYYGYTF
v_call: TRBV11-2; cdr3_length: 15; d_call: TRBD1; j_call: TRBJ1-2; clone_size: -; cdr3_nt: TGTGCCAGCAGCCCCAGGACAGGCGGGGCGGATGGCTACACCTTC; cdr3_aa: CASSPRTGGADGYTF
v_call: TRBV7-8; cdr3_length: 13; d_call: -; j_call: TRBJ2-2; clone_size: -; cdr3_nt: TGTGCCAGCAGCGAAGAGGCCCCCGGGGAGCTGTTTTTT; cdr3_aa: CASSEEAPGELFF
v_call: TRBV4-2; cdr3_length: 16; d_call: -; j_call: TRBJ1-1; clone_size: -; cdr3_nt: TGTGCCAGCAGCCAAGCTGTGGGAACAGGGAACACTGAAGCTTTCTTT; cdr3_aa: CASSQAVGTGNTEAFF
v_call: TRBV7-2; cdr3_length: 13; d_call: -; j_call: TRBJ1-2; clone_size: once; cdr3_nt: TGTGCCAGCAGATACACCGTCGACTATGGCTACACCTTC; cdr3_aa: CASRYTVDYGYTF
v_call: TRBV10-3; cdr3_length: 13; d_call: -; j_call: TRBJ2-7; clone_size: once; cdr3_nt: TGTGCCATCAGTGATAGTCAGGTTTACGAGCAGTACTTC; cdr3_aa: CAISDSQVYEQYF
v_call: TRBV11-3; cdr3_length: 13; d_call: -; j_call: TRBJ1-1; clone_size: -; cdr3_nt: TGTGCCAGCAGCTTAAACCTGGGCACTGAAGCTTTCTTT; cdr3_aa: CASSLNLGTEAFF
v_call: TRBV6-5; cdr3_length: 15; d_call: -; j_call: TRBJ1-5; clone_size: -; cdr3_nt: TGTGCCAGCAGTCCGTATGGGGGGGGCAATCAGCCCCAGCATTTT; cdr3_aa: CASSPYGGGNQPQHF
v_call: TRBV5-4; cdr3_length: 15; d_call: -; j_call: TRBJ1-6; clone_size: -; cdr3_nt: TGTGCCAGCAGCCCCGGGGGCAGGCCTGGTTCACCCCTCCACTTT; cdr3_aa: CASSPGGRPGSPLHF
v_call: TRBV7-3; cdr3_length: 14; d_call: -; j_call: TRBJ2-3; clone_size: -; cdr3_nt: TGTGCCAGCAGCGACCTTGGCCCGTACGGTACGCAGTATTTT; cdr3_aa: CASSDLGPYGTQYF
v_call: TRBV24-1; cdr3_length: 14; d_call: -; j_call: TRBJ2-3; clone_size: -; cdr3_nt: TGTGCCACCAGTGAGAAAACTAGTTCAGATACGCAGTATTTT; cdr3_aa: CATSEKTSSDTQYF
v_call: TRBV9; cdr3_length: 13; d_call: -; j_call: TRBJ2-1; clone_size: -; cdr3_nt: TGTGCCAGCAGCGTAGTAGGAGGGGGCGAGCAGTTCTTC; cdr3_aa: CASSVVGGGEQFF
v_call: TRBV20-1; cdr3_length: 10; d_call: -; j_call: TRBJ1-2; clone_size: -; cdr3_nt: TGCAGTGCTCTGTACTATGGCTACACCTTC; cdr3_aa: CSALYYGYTF
v_call: TRBV2; cdr3_length: 15; d_call: TRBD1; j_call: TRBJ2-5; clone_size: once; cdr3_nt: TGTGCCAGCACCCCAGGGGACAGGTCTCAAGAGACCCAGTACTTC; cdr3_aa: CASTPGDRSQETQYF
v_call: TRBV7-2; cdr3_length: 12; d_call: -; j_call: TRBJ2-3; clone_size: -; cdr3_nt: TGTGCCAGCAGCCCGGGGCGGGGTACGCAGTATTTT; cdr3_aa: CASSPGRGTQYF
v_call: TRBV7-2; cdr3_length: 16; d_call: TRBD1; j_call: TRBJ2-2; clone_size: -; cdr3_nt: TGTGCCAGCAGCTTAGGGGGACAGGCCAACACCGGGGAGCTGTTTTTT; cdr3_aa: CASSLGGQANTGELFF
v_call: TRBV6-2/TRBV6-3; cdr3_length: 16; d_call: TRBD1; j_call: TRBJ1-1; clone_size: -; cdr3_nt: TGTGCCAGCAGTTACTCCCCGGGACAGAGCAACACTGAAGCTTTCTTT; cdr3_aa: CASSYSPGQSNTEAFF
v_call: TRBV19; cdr3_length: 12; d_call: -; j_call: TRBJ2-1; clone_size: -; cdr3_nt: TGTGCCAGTAGTTCTAGGGGGGGTGAGCAGTTCTTC; cdr3_aa: CASSSRGGEQFF
v_call: TRBV19; cdr3_length: 13; d_call: -; j_call: TRBJ2-4; clone_size: -; cdr3_nt: TGTGCCAGTAGAGGGGAAGCCAAAAACATTCAGTACTTC; cdr3_aa: CASRGEAKNIQYF
v_call: TRBV18; cdr3_length: 15; d_call: -; j_call: TRBJ2-7; clone_size: -; cdr3_nt: TGTGCCAGCTCACCAGGCTCCGCAGGGTCCTACGAGCAGTACTTC; cdr3_aa: CASSPGSAGSYEQYF
v_call: TRBV18; cdr3_length: 13; d_call: -; j_call: TRBJ1-1; clone_size: -; cdr3_nt: TGTGCCAGCTCACCGCCTAAGACCCTCGAAGCTTTCTTT; cdr3_aa: CASSPPKTLEAFF
v_call: TRBV2; cdr3_length: 12; d_call: -; j_call: TRBJ2-7; clone_size: -; cdr3_nt: TGTGCCAGCAGTGCCCCCCCCTACGAGCAGTACTTC; cdr3_aa: CASSAPPYEQYF
v_call: TRBV27; cdr3_length: 14; d_call: -; j_call: TRBJ1-2; clone_size: -; cdr3_nt: TGTGCCAGCAGAAGGCAGGATGATAACTATGGCTACACCTTC; cdr3_aa: CASRRQDDNYGYTF
v_call: TRBV14; cdr3_length: 16; d_call: TRBD1; j_call: TRBJ2-3; clone_size: -; cdr3_nt: TGTGCCAGCAGCCAAGAATTCTGGGCAGGGGGTGATACGCAGTATTTT; cdr3_aa: CASSQEFWAGGDTQYF
v_call: TRBV20-1; cdr3_length: 13; d_call: -; j_call: TRBJ1-5; clone_size: -; cdr3_nt: TGCAGTGCTAGTCCTCAGGAGAATCAGCCCCAGCATTTT; cdr3_aa: CSASPQENQPQHF
v_call: TRBV6-1; cdr3_length: 17; d_call: -; j_call: TRBJ2-3; clone_size: once; cdr3_nt: TGTGCCAGCAGTGAAGAGGTTGGCGGACGAGGGACAGATACGCAGTATTTT; cdr3_aa: CASSEEVGGRGTDTQYF
v_call: TRBV7-9; cdr3_length: 13; d_call: -; j_call: TRBJ2-2; clone_size: -; cdr3_nt: TGTGCCAGCAGCTTCTTGGGGGCCGGGGAGCTGTTTTTT; cdr3_aa: CASSFLGAGELFF
v_call: TRBV27; cdr3_length: 18; d_call: TRBD1; j_call: TRBJ2-2; clone_size: -; cdr3_nt: TGTGCCAGCAGTTTGGGCTGGGGCAGGGGGCAGAACACCGGGGAGCTGTTTTTT; cdr3_aa: CASSLGWGRGQNTGELFF
v_call: TRBV7-9; cdr3_length: 13; d_call: -; j_call: TRBJ1-2; clone_size: -; cdr3_nt: TGTGCCAGCAGCCCGGGACTGACCTATGGCTACACCTTC; cdr3_aa: CASSPGLTYGYTF
v_call: TRBV5-6; cdr3_length: 14; d_call: -; j_call: TRBJ2-1; clone_size: -; cdr3_nt: TGTGCCAGCAGCTTCCCGCGGGGCTACAATGAGCAGTTCTTC; cdr3_aa: CASSFPRGYNEQFF
v_call: TRBV10-3; cdr3_length: 15; d_call: TRBD2; j_call: TRBJ2-5; clone_size: -; cdr3_nt: TGTGCCATCAGTGGGTCTAGCGGGGGATCGGAGACCCAGTACTTC; cdr3_aa: CAISGSSGGSETQYF
v_call: TRBV5-6; cdr3_length: 14; d_call: -; j_call: TRBJ1-1; clone_size: -; cdr3_nt: TGTGCCAGCAGCTCCCGACAGCCGAACACTGAAGCTTTCTTT; cdr3_aa: CASSSRQPNTEAFF
v_call: TRBV4-3; cdr3_length: 16; d_call: -; j_call: TRBJ1-2; clone_size: -; cdr3_nt: TGCGCCAGCACACCGAATCCACAGGGAGATACCGCTGGCTACACCTTC; cdr3_aa: CASTPNPQGDTAGYTF
v_call: TRBV10-2; cdr3_length: 15; d_call: TRBD1; j_call: TRBJ1-1; clone_size: few; cdr3_nt: TGCGCCAGCAGCGAACCGACAGGGTATGACACTGAAGCTTTCTTT; cdr3_aa: CASSEPTGYDTEAFF
v_call: TRBV2; cdr3_length: 14; d_call: -; j_call: TRBJ2-3; clone_size: -; cdr3_nt: TGTGCCAGCAGTGGTCCCTATTCCACAGATACGCAGTATTTT; cdr3_aa: CASSGPYSTDTQYF
v_call: TRBV7-9; cdr3_length: 19; d_call: TRBD1; j_call: TRBJ2-1; clone_size: -; cdr3_nt: TGTGCCAGCAGTCCCGGGACAGGGAAGTTTTCGGAAACATACAATGAGCAGTTCTTC; cdr3_aa: CASSPGTGKFSETYNEQFF
v_call: TRBV2; cdr3_length: 16; d_call: TRBD1; j_call: TRBJ2-2; clone_size: -; cdr3_nt: TGTGCCAGCAGTTTCAAACAGGGGCGCGACACCGGGGAGCTGTTTTTT; cdr3_aa: CASSFKQGRDTGELFF